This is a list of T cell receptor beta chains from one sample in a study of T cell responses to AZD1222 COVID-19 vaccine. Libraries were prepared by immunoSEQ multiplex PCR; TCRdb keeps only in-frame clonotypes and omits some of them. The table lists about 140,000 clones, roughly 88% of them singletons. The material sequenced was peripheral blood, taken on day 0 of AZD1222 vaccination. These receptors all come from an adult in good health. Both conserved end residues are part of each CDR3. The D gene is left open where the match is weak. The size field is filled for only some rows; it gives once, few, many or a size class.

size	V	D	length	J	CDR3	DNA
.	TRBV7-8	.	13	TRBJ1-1	CASRPRVNTEAFF	TGTGCCAGCAGACCCCGGGTGAACACTGAAGCTTTCTTT
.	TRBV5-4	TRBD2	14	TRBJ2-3	CASSRGLAPDTQYF	TGTGCCAGCAGCCGAGGACTAGCCCCAGATACGCAGTATTTT
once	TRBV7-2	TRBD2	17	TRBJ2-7	CASSLESLAGKLYEQYF	TGTGCCAGCAGCTTAGAATCCCTAGCGGGAAAGCTCTACGAGCAGTACTTC
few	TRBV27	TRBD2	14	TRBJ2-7	CASSFASGRFEQYF	TGTGCCAGCAGTTTCGCTAGCGGGAGGTTCGAGCAGTACTTC
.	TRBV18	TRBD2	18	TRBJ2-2	CASSSYEVAGSNTGELFF	TGTGCCAGCTCATCGTACGAAGTAGCGGGGTCAAACACCGGGGAGCTGTTTTTT
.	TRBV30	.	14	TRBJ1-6	CAWGMSSYNSPLHF	TGTGCCTGGGGGATGAGCTCCTATAATTCACCCCTCCACTTT
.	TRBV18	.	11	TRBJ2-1	CASSLNNEQFF	TGTGCCAGCTCACTAAACAATGAGCAGTTCTTC
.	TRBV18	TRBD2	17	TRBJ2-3	CASSPLGTSGSADTQYF	TGTGCCAGCTCACCACTTGGGACTAGCGGGAGTGCAGATACGCAGTATTTT
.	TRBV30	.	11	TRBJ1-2	CAWSVQGAYTF	TGTGCCTGGAGTGTACAAGGGGCCTACACCTTC
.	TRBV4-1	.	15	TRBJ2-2	CASSQSPGITGELFF	TGCGCCAGCAGCCAATCACCGGGTATCACCGGGGAGCTGTTTTTT
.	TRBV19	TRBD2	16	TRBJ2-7	CASSISETSGRDEQYF	TGTGCCAGTAGTATCTCTGAGACTAGCGGGAGAGACGAGCAGTACTTC
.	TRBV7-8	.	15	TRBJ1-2	CASSLVLSRGVGYTF	TGTGCCAGCAGCTTAGTTCTTAGTCGTGGGGTCGGCTACACCTTC
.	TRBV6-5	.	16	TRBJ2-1	CASSYSTSGPYLEQFF	TGTGCCAGCAGTTACTCGACAAGCGGACCGTATTTGGAGCAGTTCTTC
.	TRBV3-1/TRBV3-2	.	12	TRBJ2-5	CASSQDRETQYF	TGTGCCAGCAGCCAAGATAGAGAGACCCAGTACTTC
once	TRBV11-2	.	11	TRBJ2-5	CASSFQETQYF	TGTGCCAGCAGCTTCCAAGAGACCCAGTACTTC
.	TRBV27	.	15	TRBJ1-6	CASSPGQYYNSPLHF	TGTGCCAGCAGTCCCGGACAGTACTATAATTCACCCCTCCACTTT
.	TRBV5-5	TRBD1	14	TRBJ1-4	CASSLPGGVEKLFF	TGTGCCAGCAGCTTGCCAGGGGGCGTTGAAAAACTGTTTTTT
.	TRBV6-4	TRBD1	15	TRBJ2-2	CASSEGQANTGELFF	TGTGCCAGCAGTGAGGGACAGGCGAACACCGGGGAGCTGTTTTTT
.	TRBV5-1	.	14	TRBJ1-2	CASSRAMSNYGYTF	TGCGCCAGCAGCCGGGCTATGTCTAACTATGGCTACACCTTC
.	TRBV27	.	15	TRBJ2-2	CASSFQNTNTGELFF	TGTGCCAGCAGTTTCCAGAACACGAACACCGGGGAGCTGTTTTTT
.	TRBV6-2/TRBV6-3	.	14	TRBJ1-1	CASSYGLRVSEAFF	TGTGCCAGCAGTTACGGACTCAGGGTTTCTGAAGCTTTCTTT
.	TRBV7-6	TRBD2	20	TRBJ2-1	CASSLLGLAGTGAFYNEQFF	TGTGCCAGCAGCTTGTTGGGACTAGCGGGAACTGGGGCTTTTTACAATGAGCAGTTCTTC
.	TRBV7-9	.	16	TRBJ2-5	CASSFRKTVQRETQYF	TGTGCCAGCAGTTTTAGGAAGACAGTCCAAAGAGAGACCCAGTACTTC
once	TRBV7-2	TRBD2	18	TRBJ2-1	CASSLFGETSGNYNEQFF	TGTGCCAGCAGCCTCTTCGGCGAGACTAGCGGGAATTACAATGAGCAGTTCTTC
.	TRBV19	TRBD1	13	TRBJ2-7	CASSTTGGYEQYF	TGTGCCAGTAGTACCACAGGGGGCTACGAGCAGTACTTC
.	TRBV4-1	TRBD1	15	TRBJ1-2	CASSQGSQGDNGYTF	TGCGCCAGCAGCCAGGGATCACAGGGGGACAATGGCTACACCTTC
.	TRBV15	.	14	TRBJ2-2	CATSEDREAGELFF	TGTGCCACCAGCGAAGACAGGGAGGCCGGGGAGCTGTTTTTT
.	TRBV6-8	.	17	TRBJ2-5	CASSYSQDRDRAETQYF	TGTGCCAGCAGTTACTCCCAGGATCGGGATCGGGCAGAGACCCAGTACTTC
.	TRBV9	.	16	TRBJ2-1	CASSVDHRLSSNEQFF	TGTGCCAGCAGCGTAGATCATAGGTTATCTAGCAATGAGCAGTTCTTC
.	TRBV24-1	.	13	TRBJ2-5	CATSGAGWETQYF	TGTGCCACCAGTGGGGCAGGGTGGGAGACCCAGTACTTC
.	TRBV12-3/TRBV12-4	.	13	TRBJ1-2	CASSQWGPYGYTF	TGTGCCAGCAGCCAGTGGGGGCCGTATGGCTACACCTTC
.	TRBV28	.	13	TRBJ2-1	CASSLANGPLRVF	TGTGCCAGCAGTTTGGCAAACGGCCCTCTAAGGGTCTTC
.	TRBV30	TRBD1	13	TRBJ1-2	CAWSRDRPNGYTF	TGTGCCTGGAGCCGGGACAGGCCGAATGGCTACACCTTC
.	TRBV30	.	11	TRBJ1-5	CAWSVSQPQHF	TGTGCCTGGAGTGTAAGTCAGCCCCAGCATTTT
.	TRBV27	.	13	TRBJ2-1	CASSSRAVREQFF	TGTGCCAGCAGTTCCCGGGCCGTCCGGGAGCAGTTCTTC
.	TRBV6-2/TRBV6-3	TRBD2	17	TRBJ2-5	CASSYSRGGRALETQYF	TGTGCCAGCAGTTATTCACGGGGCGGGAGGGCCCTAGAGACCCAGTACTTC
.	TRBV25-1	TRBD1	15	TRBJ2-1	CASSDRDSYYNEQFF	TGTGCCAGCAGTGACCGGGACAGCTATTACAATGAGCAGTTCTTC
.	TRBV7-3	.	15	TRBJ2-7	CASSLRPGTHYEQYF	TGTGCCAGCAGCTTAAGACCCGGGACTCACTACGAGCAGTACTTC
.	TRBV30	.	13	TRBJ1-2	CAWDLSGRHGYTF	TGTGCCTGGGATTTGTCGGGAAGGCATGGCTACACCTTC
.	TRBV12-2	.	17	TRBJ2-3	CASRLVRSGALVGTQYF	TGTGCAAGTCGCTTAGTTCGTAGCGGGGCCTTAGTAGGGACGCAGTATTTT